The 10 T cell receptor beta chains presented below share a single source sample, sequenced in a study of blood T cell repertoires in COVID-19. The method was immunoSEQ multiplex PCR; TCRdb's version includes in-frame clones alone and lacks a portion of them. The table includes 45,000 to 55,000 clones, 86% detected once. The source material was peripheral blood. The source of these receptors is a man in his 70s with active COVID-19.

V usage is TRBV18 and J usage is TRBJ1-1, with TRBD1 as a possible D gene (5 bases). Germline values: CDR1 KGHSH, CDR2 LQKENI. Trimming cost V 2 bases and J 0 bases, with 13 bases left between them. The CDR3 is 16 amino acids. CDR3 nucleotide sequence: TGTGCCAGCTCACCATCGCAGGACACTATGAACACTGAAGCTTTCTTT. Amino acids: CASSPSQDTMNTEAFF.

The CDR3 region is CASSYSPRASGGKLFF. DNA for the CDR3: TGTGCCAGCAGTTACTCGCCCCGGGCCTCGGGGGGAAAACTGTTTTTT. V is TRBV6-5 and J is TRBJ1-4; TRBD1 might be the D (5 bases). Germline CDR1 and CDR2: MNHEY and SVGAGI. CDR3 length equals 16 residues. Trimming left V 0 bases short and J 10 bases short, with 18 bases between.

The CDR3 bases are TGTGCCAGTAGCAGGACAGGGGGCAACACCGGGGAGCTGTTTTTT. The encoded protein is CASSRTGGNTGELFF. This chain uses TRBV19 with TRBJ2-2; 11 positions agree with TRBD1. The germline gives CDR1 LNHDA, CDR2 SQIVND (reference sequence). The CDR3 extends over 15 amino acids. V shed 6 bases, J shed 2 bases, and the junction held 2 bases outside the gene matches. The full variable domain, its missing parts supplied by reference TRBV19 and TRBJ2-2, is DGGITQSPKYLFRKEGQNVTLSCEQNLNHDAMYWYRQDPGQGLRLIYYSQIVNDFQKGDIAEGYSVSREKKESFPLTVTSAQKNPTAFYLCASSRTGGNTGELFFGEGSRLTVL.

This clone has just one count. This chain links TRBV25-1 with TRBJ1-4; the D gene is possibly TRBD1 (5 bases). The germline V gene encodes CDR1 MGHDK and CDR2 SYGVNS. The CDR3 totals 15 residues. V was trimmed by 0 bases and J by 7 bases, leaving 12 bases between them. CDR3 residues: CASSEYQGWAEKLFF. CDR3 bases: TGTGCCAGCAGTGAATATCAGGGTTGGGCTGAAAAACTGTTTTTT. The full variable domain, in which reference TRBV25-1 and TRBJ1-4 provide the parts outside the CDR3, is EADIYQTPRYLVIGTGKKITLECSQTMGHDKMYWYQQDPGMELHLIHYSYGVNSTEKGDLSSESTVSRIRTEHFPLTLESARPSHTSQYLCASSEYQGWAEKLFFGSGTQLSVL.

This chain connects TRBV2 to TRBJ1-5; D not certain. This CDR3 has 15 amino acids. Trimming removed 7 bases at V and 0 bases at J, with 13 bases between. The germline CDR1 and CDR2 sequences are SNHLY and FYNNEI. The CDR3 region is CASTPGDTSNQPQHF. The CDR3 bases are TGTGCCAGCACTCCGGGAGACACTAGCAATCAGCCCCAGCATTTT.

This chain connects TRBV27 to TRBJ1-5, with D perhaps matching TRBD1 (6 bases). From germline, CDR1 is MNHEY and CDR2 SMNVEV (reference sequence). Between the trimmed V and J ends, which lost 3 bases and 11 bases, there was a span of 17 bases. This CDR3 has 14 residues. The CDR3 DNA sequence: TGTGCCAGCAGTTTCGTAGCGGGGTCAGGGGCCCAGCATTTT. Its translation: CASSFVAGSGAQHF.

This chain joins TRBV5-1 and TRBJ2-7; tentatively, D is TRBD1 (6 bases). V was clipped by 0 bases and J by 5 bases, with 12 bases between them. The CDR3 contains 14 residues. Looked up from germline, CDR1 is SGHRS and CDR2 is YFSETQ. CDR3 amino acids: CASSLAMGTNEQYF. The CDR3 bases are TGCGCCAGCAGCTTGGCGATGGGGACAAACGAGCAGTACTTC.

CDR3 loop: CASSQTVASGNTIYF. CDR3 bases: TGTGCCAGCAGCCAAACGGTAGCGTCTGGAAACACCATATATTTT. V and J are TRBV9 and TRBJ1-3; D unclear. Germline V gene lookup returns CDR1 SGDLS and CDR2 YYNGEE. The CDR3 contains 15 residues. Between the trimmed V and J ends, which lost 4 bases and 1 base, there was a span of 12 bases.

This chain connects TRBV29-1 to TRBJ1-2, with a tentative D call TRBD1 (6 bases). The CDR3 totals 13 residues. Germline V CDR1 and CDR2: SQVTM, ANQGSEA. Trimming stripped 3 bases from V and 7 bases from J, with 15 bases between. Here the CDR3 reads CSVEGQGSGGYTF. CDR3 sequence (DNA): TGCAGCGTTGAGGGTCAGGGGTCTGGTGGCTACACCTTC.

The chain's CDR3 is CASSSIGGGEQYF. The CDR3 DNA is TGTGCCAGCAGCTCTATAGGGGGGGGCGAGCAGTACTTC. The chain employs TRBV7-2 and TRBJ2-7, with D maybe TRBD2 (7 bases). The CDR3 runs to 13 residues. The ends were cut back, 4 bases at V and 6 bases at J, with 13 bases in the middle. CDR1 and CDR2 (germline): SGHTA, FQGNSA.